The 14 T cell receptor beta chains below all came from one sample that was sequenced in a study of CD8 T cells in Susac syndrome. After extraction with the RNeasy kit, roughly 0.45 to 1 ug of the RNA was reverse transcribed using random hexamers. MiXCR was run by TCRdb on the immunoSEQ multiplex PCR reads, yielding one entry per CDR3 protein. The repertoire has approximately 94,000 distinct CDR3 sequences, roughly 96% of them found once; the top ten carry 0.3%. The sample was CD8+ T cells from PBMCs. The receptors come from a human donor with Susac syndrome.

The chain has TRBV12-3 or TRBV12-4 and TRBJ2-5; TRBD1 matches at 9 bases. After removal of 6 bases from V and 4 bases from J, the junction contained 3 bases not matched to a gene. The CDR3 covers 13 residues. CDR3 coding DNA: TGTGCCAGCAGGACGACAGGGGGAGAGACCCAGTACTTC. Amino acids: CASRTTGGETQYF.

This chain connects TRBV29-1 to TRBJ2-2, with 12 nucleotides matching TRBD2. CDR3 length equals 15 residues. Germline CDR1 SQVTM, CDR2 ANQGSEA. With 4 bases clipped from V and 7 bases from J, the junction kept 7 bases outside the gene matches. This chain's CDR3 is CSVGPSGRAGGELFF. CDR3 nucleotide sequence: TGCAGCGTTGGGCCTAGCGGGAGGGCCGGCGGGGAGCTGTTTTTT.

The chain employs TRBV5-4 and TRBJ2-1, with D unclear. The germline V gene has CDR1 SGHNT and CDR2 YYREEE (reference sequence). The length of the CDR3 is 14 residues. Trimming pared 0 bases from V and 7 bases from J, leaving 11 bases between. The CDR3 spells CASSLDRGPNEQFF. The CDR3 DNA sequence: TGTGCCAGCAGCTTGGACCGCGGCCCAAATGAGCAGTTCTTC.

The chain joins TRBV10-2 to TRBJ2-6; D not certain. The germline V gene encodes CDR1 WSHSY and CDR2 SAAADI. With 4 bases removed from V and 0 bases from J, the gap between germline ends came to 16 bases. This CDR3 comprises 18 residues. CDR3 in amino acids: CASSVHPWETSGANVLTF. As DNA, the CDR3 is TGCGCCAGCAGTGTGCACCCATGGGAAACCTCTGGGGCCAACGTCCTGACTTTC.

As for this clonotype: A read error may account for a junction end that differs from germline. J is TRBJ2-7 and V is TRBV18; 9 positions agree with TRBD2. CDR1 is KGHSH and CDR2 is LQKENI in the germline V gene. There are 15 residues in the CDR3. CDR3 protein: CTSSPGLAGTYEQYF. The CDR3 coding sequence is TGTACCAGCTCACCAGGGCTAGCGGGAACCTACGAGCAGTACTTC. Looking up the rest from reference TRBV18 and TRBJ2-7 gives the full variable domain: NAGVMQNPRHLVRRRGQEARLRCSPMKGHSHVYWYRQLPEEGLKFMVYLQKENIIDESGMPKERFSAEFPKEGPSILRIQQVVRGDSAAYFCTSSPGLAGTYEQYFGPGTRLTVT.

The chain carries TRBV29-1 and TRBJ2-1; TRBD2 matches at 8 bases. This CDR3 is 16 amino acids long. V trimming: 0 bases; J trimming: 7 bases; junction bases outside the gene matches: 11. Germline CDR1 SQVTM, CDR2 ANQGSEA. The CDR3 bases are TGCAGCGTTGAAGATCTTCGAGCGGGAGCGGAAAATGAGCAGTTCTTC. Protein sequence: CSVEDLRAGAENEQFF.

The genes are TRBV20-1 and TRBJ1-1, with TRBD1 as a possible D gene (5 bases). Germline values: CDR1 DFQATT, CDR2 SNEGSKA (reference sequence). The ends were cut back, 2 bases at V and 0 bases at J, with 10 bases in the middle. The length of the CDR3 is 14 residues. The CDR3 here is CSARQWTLNTEAFF. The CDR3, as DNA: TGCAGTGCTAGACAGTGGACACTGAACACTGAAGCTTTCTTT.

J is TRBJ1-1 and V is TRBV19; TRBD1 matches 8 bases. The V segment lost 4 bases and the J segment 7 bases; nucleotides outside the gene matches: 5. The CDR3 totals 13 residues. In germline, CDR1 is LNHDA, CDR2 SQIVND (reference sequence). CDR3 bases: TGTGCCAGTAGTACCCGACAGGGGAATGAAGCTTTCTTT. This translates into CASSTRQGNEAFF.

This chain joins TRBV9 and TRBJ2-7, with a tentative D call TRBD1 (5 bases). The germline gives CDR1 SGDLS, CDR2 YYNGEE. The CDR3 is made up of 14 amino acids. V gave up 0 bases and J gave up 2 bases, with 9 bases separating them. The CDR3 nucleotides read TGTGCCAGCAGCGTAGGGGCAGGGCCCTACGAGCAGTACTTC. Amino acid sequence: CASSVGAGPYEQYF.

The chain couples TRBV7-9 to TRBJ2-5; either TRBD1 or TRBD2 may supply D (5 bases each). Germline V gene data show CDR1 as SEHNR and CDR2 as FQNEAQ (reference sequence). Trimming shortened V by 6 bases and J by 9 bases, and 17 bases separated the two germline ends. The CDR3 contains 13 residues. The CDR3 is CASSGAGTRSQYF. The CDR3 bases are TGTGCCAGCAGTGGAGCCGGGACCCGGTCCCAGTACTTC.

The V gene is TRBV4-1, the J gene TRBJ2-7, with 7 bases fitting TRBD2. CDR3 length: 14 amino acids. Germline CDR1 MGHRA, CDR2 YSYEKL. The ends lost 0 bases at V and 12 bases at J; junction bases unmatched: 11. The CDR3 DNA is TGCGCCAGCAGCCAAGATTCGGGGGGTGTTCCTCTGTACTTC. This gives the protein CASSQDSGGVPLYF.

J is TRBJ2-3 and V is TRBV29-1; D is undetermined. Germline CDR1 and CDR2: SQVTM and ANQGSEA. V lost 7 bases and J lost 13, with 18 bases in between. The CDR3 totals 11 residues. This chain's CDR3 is CSAVTNSRKYF. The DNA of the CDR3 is TGCAGCGCCGTAACGAACTCTAGGAAGTATTTT.

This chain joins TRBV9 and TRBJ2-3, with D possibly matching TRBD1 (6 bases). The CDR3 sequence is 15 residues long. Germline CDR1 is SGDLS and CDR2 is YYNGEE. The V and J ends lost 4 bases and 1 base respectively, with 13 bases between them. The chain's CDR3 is CASSPAGVGTDTQYF. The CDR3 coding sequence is TGTGCCAGCAGCCCGGCAGGGGTTGGCACAGATACGCAGTATTTT. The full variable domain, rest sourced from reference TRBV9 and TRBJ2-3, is DSGVTQTPKHLITATGQRVTLRCSPRSGDLSVYWYQQSLDQGLQFLIQYYNGEERAKGNILERFSAQQFPDLHSELNLSSLELGDSALYFCASSPAGVGTDTQYFGPGTRLTVL.

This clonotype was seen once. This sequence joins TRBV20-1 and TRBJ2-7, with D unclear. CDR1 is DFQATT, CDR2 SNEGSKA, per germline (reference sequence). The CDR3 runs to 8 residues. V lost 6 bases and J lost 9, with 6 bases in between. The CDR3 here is CSADGQYF. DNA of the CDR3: TGCAGTGCGGATGGGCAGTACTTC.